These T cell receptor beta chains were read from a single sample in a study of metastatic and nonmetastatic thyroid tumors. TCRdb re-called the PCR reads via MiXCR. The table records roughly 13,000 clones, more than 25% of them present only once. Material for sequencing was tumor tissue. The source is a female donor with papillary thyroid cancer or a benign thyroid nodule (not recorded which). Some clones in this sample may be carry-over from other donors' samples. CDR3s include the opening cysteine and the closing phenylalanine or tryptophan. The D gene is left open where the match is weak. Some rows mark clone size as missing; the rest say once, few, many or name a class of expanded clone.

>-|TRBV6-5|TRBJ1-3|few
TGTGCCAGCAGTTACTCATTGAGAAGGGAAGGGGACACCATATATTTT
CASSYSLRREGDTIYF
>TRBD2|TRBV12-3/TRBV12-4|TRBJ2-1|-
TGTGCCAGCATTACTAGCGGGATCCACAATGAGCAGTTCTTC
CASITSGIHNEQFF
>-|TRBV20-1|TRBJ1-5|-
TGCAGTGCTATGGCTGGTAATCAGCCCCAGCATTTT
CSAMAGNQPQHF
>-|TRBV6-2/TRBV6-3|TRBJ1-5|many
TGTGCCAGCAGTTCGGGCTCAACTCAGCCCCAGCATTTT
CASSSGSTQPQHF
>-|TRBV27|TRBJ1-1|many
TGTGCCAGCAGATACGAGGGACGGTCGAACACTGAAGCTTTCTTT
CASRYEGRSNTEAFF
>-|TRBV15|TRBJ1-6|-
TGTGCCACCAGCCCGGGGTATCGATCACCCCTCCACTTT
CATSPGYRSPLHF
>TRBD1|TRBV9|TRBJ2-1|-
TGTGCCAGCAGCGTAGACGAGGGGGCGGTCTACAATGAGCAGTTCTTC
CASSVDEGAVYNEQFF
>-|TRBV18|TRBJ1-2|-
TGTGCCAGCTCACCACCGGGGGGGCGCGGCTATGGCTACACCTTC
CASSPPGGRGYGYTF
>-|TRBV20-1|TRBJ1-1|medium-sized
TGCAGTGCTAGAGACCCTGGGATCTCCACTGAAGCTTTCTTT
CSARDPGISTEAFF
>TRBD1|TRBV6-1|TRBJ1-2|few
TGTGCCAGCAGCCTCAGGGGGCCCGACTATGGCTACACCTTC
CASSLRGPDYGYTF
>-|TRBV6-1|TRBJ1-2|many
TGTGCCAGCAGTCCCGGGCCTAACTATGGCTACACCTTC
CASSPGPNYGYTF
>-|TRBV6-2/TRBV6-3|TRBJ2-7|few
TGTGCCAGCAGTTTTAAGGGGAGCGAGCAGTACTTC
CASSFKGSEQYF
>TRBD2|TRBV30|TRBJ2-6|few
TGTGCCTGGAAATCTAGCGGGAGACGAACTGGGGCCAACGTCCTGACTTTC
CAWKSSGRRTGANVLTF
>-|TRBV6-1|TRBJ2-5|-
TGTGCCAGCAGTCCAGGACAAGACTTGAGAGAGACCCAGTACTTC
CASSPGQDLRETQYF
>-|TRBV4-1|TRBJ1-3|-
TGCGCCAGCAGCCAAGATTGGGGGGTTTCAGGAAACACCATATATTTT
CASSQDWGVSGNTIYF
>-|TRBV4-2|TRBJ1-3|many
TGTGCCAGCAGCCAAGGGGACGATGGAAACACCATATATTTT
CASSQGDDGNTIYF
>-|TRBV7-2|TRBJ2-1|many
TGTGCCAGCAGCTTAAACAATGAGCAGTTCTTC
CASSLNNEQFF
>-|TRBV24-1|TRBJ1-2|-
TGTGCCACCAGTGACCCAGGGGATCGGGATGGCTACACCTTC
CATSDPGDRDGYTF
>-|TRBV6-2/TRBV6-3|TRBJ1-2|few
TGTGCCAGCAGTTACGGCTATGGCTACACCTTC
CASSYGYGYTF
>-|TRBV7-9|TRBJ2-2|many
TGTGCCAGCAGGAGGGAGTCCACCGGGGAGCTGTTTTTT
CASRRESTGELFF
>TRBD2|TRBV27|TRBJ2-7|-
TGTGCCAGCAGTCCGCCGGGACTAGCGGCTACCTACGAGCAGTACTTC
CASSPPGLAATYEQYF
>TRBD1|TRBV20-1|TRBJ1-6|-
TGCAGTGCTATTCCGGACAGGACGACATCACCCCTCCGCTTT
CSAIPDRTTSPLRF
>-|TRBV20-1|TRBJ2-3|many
TGCAGTGCTAGAGATGATGGCGCTTTCACAGATACGCAGTATTTT
CSARDDGAFTDTQYF
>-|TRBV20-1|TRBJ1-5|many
TGCAGCGCATGGGGGTCCAATCAGCCCCAGCATTTT
CSAWGSNQPQHF
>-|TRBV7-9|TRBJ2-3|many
TGTGCCAGCAGCTTAGCCGAGTCAGATACGCAGTATTTT
CASSLAESDTQYF
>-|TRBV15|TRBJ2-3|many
TGTGCCACCAGCAGAGATCGGCAACGGGGGGCCAGCACAGATACGCAGTATTTT
CATSRDRQRGASTDTQYF
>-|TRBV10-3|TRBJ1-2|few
TGTGCCATCAGTGAGGACCCAGGGACCTATGGCTACACCTTC
CAISEDPGTYGYTF
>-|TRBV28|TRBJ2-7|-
TGTGCCAGCAGTAACCCCGGCGAGCAGTACTTC
CASSNPGEQYF
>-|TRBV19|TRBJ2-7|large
TGTGCCAGTAGTATTTCGGTTGTGCCCGTCTACGAGCAGTACTTC
CASSISVVPVYEQYF
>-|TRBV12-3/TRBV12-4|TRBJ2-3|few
TGTGCCAGCAGTTTATTGGGGGCAGATACGCAGTATTTT
CASSLLGADTQYF
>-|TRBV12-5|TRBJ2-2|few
TGTGCTAGTGGGTCCGGGCCAGTGAACCCCACCGGGGAGCTGTTTTTT
CASGSGPVNPTGELFF
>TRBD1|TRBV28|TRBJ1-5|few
TGTGCCAGCATTTCGTCCCAGGGGGCAAATCAGCCCCAGCATTTT
CASISSQGANQPQHF
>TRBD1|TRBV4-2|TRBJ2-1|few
TGTGCCAGCAGTCAACAGGGGACCCCCTACAATGAGCAGTTCTTC
CASSQQGTPYNEQFF
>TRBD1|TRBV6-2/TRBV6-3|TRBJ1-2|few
TGTGCCAGCAGACGAACAGGGGGGATTCTTGGCTACACCTTC
CASRRTGGILGYTF
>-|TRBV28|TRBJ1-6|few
TGTGCCAGCAGTCTCAGCCTCTCCTATAATTCACCCCTCCACTTT
CASSLSLSYNSPLHF
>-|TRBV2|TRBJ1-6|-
TGTGCCAGCAGTGAGGGGGGGAGCTCCTATAATTCACCCCTCCACTTT
CASSEGGSSYNSPLHF
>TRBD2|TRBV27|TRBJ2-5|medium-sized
TGTGCCAGCAGTACTACCAGCGGGGGCTTTAAGACCCAGTACTTC
CASSTTSGGFKTQYF
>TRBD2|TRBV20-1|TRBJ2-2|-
TGCAGTGCTCTACTAGCGGGAGGATCCGGGGAGCTGTTTTTT
CSALLAGGSGELFF
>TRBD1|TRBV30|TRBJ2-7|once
TGTGCCTGCACAGACAGGGGTGGCTACGAGCAGTACTTC
CACTDRGGYEQYF
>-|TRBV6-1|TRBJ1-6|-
TGTGCCAGCAGTGAAGTCGATACTGCATCGACGAATTCACCCCTCCACTTT
CASSEVDTASTNSPLHF
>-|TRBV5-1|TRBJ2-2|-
TGCGCCAGCAAGGTGGGGAACACCGGGGAGCTGTTTTTT
CASKVGNTGELFF
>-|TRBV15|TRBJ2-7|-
TGTGCCACCAGCAGAGATTGGTCTTACGAGCAGTACTTC
CATSRDWSYEQYF
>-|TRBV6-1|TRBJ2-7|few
TGTGCCAGCAGTGAAGTGGGCCTATCCTACGAGCAGTACTTC
CASSEVGLSYEQYF
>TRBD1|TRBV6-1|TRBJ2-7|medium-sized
TGTGCCAGCAGTGCGGAGGACAGGTTATCCTACGAGCAGTACTTC
CASSAEDRLSYEQYF
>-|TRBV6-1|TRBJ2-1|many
TGTGCCAGCAGTGGCAGGGACCAATACAATGAGCAGTTCTTC
CASSGRDQYNEQFF
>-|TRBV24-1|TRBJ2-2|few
TGTGCCACCAGTGATTTGGTGGAAAACACCGGGGAGCTGTTTTTT
CATSDLVENTGELFF
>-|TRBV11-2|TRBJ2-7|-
TGTGCCAGCAGCCCCGGGGGCGGGAGTTACGAGCAGTACTTC
CASSPGGGSYEQYF
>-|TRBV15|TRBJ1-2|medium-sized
TGTGCCACCAGCGGGAACAGGGAGTATGGCTACACCTTC
CATSGNREYGYTF
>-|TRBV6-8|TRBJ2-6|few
TGTGCCAGCAGGGGGTTGGGGCCTCCAGCCAACGTCCTGACTTTC
CASRGLGPPANVLTF
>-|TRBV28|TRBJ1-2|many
TGTGCCAGCAGTAATCACTATGGCTACGCCTTC
CASSNHYGYAF
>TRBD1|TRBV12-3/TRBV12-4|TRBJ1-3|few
TGTGCCGGAGGACAGGGGGCTACCACTGGAAACACCATATATTTT
CAGGQGATTGNTIYF